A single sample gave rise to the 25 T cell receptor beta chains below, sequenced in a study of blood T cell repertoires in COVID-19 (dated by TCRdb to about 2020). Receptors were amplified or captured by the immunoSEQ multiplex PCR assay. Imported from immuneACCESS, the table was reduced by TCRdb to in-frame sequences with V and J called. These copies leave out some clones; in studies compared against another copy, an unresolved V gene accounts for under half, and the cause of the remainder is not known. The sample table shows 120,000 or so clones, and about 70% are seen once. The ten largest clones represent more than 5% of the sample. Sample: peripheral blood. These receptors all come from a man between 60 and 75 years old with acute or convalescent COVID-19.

The CDR3 DNA follows: TGCGCCAGCCAGGGACTAGCGGGGTTCGATGAGCAGTTCTTC. This gives the protein CASQGLAGFDEQFF. The J gene is TRBJ2-1, the V gene TRBV4-1; 13 bases are a match to TRBD2. The J segment lost 8 bases and the V segment lost 8 bases, leaving 6 bases of the junction unmatched. Germline V gives CDR1 MGHRA, CDR2 YSYEKL. This CDR3 is built from 14 residues.

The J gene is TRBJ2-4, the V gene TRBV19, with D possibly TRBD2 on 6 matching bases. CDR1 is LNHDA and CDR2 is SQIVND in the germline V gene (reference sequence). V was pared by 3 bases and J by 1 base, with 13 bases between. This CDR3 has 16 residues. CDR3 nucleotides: TGTGCCAGTAGTATTACGAGTGGGAGGGCCAAAAACATTCAGTACTTC. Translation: CASSITSGRAKNIQYF.

CDR3 nucleotide sequence: TGTGCCACCAGTGACCCCGGGATGGAGGCTAATGAAAAACTGTTTTTT. This codes for CATSDPGMEANEKLFF. The chain recombines TRBV24-1 with TRBJ1-4, with no clear D. V dropped 4 bases and J dropped 3 bases, with 14 bases sitting between them. This CDR3 spans 16 amino acids. Looked up from germline, CDR1 is KGHDR and CDR2 is SFDVKD.

The CDR3 loop reads CASSSGLAGAANTGELFF. CDR3 in DNA: TGTGCCAGCAGCTCAGGACTAGCGGGGGCCGCGAACACCGGGGAGCTGTTTTTT. This chain joins TRBV7-9 and TRBJ2-2, with 13 positions matching TRBD2. This CDR3 spans 18 amino acids. Looked up from germline, CDR1 is SEHNR and CDR2 is FQNEAQ (reference sequence). With V trimmed by 4 bases and J by 0 bases, 5 bases remained unmatched.

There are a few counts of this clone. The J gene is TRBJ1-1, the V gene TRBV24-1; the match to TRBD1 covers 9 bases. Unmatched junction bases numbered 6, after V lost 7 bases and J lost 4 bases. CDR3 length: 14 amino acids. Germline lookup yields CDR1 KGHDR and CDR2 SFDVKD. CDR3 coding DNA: TGTGCCACCAGAAAGGGACAGGGTCTCACTGAAGCTTTCTTT. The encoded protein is CATRKGQGLTEAFF.

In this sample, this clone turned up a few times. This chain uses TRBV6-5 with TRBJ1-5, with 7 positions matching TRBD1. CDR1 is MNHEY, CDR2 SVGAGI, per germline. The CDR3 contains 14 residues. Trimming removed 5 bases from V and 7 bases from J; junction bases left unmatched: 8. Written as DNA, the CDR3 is TGTGCCAGCAGTAAGACAGGGTCGGGGCAGCCCCAGCATTTT. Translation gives CASSKTGSGQPQHF.

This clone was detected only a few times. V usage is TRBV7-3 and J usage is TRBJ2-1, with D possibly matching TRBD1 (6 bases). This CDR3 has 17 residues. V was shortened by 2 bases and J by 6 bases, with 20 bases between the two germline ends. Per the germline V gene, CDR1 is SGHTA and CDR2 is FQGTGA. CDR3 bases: TGTGCCAGCAGCTTAGGCGGCTCCAGGGGTCGGGGCAATGAGCAGTTCTTC. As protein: CASSLGGSRGRGNEQFF.

CDR3 DNA sequence: TGTGCCAGCAGCTCCCCGATAGGAGACACTGAAGCTTTCTTT. Translation: CASSSPIGDTEAFF. This chain joins TRBV11-3 and TRBJ1-1; no clear D. This CDR3 region has 14 residues. V was trimmed by 4 bases and J by 3 bases, leaving 12 bases between them. CDR1 and CDR2 (germline): SGHNT, YENEEA.

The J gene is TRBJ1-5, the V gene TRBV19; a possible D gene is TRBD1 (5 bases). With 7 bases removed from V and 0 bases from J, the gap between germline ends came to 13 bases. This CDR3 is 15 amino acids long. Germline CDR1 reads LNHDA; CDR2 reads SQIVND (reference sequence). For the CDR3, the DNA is TGTGCCAGTATACAGGAATCTAATAGCAATCAGCCCCAGCATTTT. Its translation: CASIQESNSNQPQHF.

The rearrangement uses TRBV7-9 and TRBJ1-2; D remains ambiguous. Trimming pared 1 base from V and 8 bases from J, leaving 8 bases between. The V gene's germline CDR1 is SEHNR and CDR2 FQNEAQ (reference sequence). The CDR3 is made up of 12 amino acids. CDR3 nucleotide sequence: TGTGCCAGCAGCTTAGGACAATTCGGCTACACCTTC. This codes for CASSLGQFGYTF.

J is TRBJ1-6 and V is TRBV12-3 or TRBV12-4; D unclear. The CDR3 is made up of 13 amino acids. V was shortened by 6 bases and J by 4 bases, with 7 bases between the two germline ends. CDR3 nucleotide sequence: TGTGCCAGCAGCCGGTCTTATAATTCACCCCTCCACTTT. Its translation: CASSRSYNSPLHF.

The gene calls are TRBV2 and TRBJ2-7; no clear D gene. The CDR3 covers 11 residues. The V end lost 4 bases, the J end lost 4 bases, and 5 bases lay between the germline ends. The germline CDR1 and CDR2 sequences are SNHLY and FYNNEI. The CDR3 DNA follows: TGTGCCAGCAGTGCCTTGTACGAGCAGTACTTC. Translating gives CASSALYEQYF. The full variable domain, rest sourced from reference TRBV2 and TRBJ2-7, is EPEVTQTPSHQVTQMGQEVILRCVPISNHLYFYWYRQILGQKVEFLVSFYNNEISEKSEIFDDQFSVERPDGSNFTLKIRSTKLEDSAMYFCASSALYEQYFGPGTRLTVT.

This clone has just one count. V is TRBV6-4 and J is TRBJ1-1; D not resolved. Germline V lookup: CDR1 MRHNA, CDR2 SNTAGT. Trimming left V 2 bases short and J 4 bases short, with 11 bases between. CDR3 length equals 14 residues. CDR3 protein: CASSDTSRATEAFF. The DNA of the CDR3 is TGTGCCAGCAGTGACACCTCCCGAGCCACTGAAGCTTTCTTT.

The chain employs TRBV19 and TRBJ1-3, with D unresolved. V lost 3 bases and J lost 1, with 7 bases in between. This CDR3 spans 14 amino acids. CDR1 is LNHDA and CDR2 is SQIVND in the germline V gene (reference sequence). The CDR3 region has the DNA TGTGCCAGTAGTATCTTCAGGTCTGGAAACACCATATATTTT. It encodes CASSIFRSGNTIYF.

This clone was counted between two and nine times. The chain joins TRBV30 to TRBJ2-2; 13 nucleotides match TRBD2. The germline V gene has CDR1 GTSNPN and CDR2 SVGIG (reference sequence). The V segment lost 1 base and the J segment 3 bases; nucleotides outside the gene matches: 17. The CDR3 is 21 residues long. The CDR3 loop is CAWSGARLAGGPFKDTGELFF. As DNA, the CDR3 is TGTGCCTGGAGTGGCGCGCGACTAGCGGGAGGCCCCTTCAAGGACACCGGGGAGCTGTTTTTT.

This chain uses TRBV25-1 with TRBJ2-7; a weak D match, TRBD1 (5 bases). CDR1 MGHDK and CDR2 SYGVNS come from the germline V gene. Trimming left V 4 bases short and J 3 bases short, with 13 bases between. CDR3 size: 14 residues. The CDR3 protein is CASSAQGSDYEQYF. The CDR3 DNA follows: TGTGCCAGCAGTGCCCAGGGCTCCGACTACGAGCAGTACTTC.

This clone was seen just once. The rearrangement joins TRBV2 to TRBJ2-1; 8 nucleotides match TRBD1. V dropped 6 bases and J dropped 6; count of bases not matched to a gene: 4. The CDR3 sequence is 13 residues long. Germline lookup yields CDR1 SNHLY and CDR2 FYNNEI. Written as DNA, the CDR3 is TGTGCCAGCAGAAGAGACAGGGGCAATGAGCAGTTCTTC. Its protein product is CASRRDRGNEQFF.

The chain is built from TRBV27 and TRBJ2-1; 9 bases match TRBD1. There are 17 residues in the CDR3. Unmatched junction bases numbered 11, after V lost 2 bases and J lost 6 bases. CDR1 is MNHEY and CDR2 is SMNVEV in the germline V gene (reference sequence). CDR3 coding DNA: TGTGCCAGCAGTTTACTCTCCGGGACAGGGTTAGTCAATGAGCAGTTCTTC. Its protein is CASSLLSGTGLVNEQFF.

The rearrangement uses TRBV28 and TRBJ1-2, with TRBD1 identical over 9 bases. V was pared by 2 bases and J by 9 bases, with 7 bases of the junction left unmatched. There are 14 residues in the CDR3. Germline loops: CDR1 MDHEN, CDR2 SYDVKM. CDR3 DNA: TGTGCCAGCAGTTTAACGGGACAGGGAAGTAGCTACACCTTC. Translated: CASSLTGQGSSYTF.

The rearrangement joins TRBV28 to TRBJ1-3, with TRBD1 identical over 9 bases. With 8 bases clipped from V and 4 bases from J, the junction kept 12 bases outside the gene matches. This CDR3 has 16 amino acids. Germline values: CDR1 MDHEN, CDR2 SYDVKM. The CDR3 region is CASDDTGGARGNTIYF. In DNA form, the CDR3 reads TGTGCCAGCGACGACACAGGGGGCGCGAGGGGAAACACCATATATTTT.

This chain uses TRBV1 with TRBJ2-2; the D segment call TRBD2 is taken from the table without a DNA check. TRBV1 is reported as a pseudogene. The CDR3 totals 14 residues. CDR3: CTSSQASNTGELFF. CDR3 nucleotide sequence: TGCACCAGCAGCCAAGCCTCGAACACCGGGGAGCTGTTTTTT.

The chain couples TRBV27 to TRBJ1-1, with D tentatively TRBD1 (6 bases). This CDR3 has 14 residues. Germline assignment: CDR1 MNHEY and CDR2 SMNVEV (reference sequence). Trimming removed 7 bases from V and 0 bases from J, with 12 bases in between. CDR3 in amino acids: CASIGQNMNTEAFF. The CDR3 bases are TGTGCCAGCATAGGACAGAACATGAACACTGAAGCTTTCTTT.

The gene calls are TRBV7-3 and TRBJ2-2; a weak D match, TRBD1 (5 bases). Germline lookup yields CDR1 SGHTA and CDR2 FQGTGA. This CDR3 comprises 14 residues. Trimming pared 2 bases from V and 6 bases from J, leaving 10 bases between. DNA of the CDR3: TGTGCCAGCAGCTTAGGCAGGGTCCCCGGGGAGCTGTTTTTT. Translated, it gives CASSLGRVPGELFF.

The chain's CDR3 is CASSFWSTGNTEAFF. The CDR3 bases are TGTGCCAGCAGTTTTTGGTCGACGGGGAACACTGAAGCTTTCTTT. J is TRBJ1-1 and V is TRBV27; D gene uncertain. The germline CDR1 and CDR2 sequences are MNHEY and SMNVEV (reference sequence). The CDR3 spans 15 residues. V lost 3 bases, J lost 1 base, and 12 bases lay in between.

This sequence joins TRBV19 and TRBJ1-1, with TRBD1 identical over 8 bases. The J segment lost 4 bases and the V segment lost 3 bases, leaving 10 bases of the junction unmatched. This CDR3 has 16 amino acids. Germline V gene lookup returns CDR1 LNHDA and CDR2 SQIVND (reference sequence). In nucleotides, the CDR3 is TGTGCCAGTAGTATGCCCCGGACAGGGTCGGCCACTGAAGCTTTCTTT. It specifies CASSMPRTGSATEAFF.